The clone carrying this T cell receptor (beta chain) showed up just a few times. The antigen remains unidentified. The CDR3 consists of 13 residues. Germline loops: CDR1 KGHDR, CDR2 SFDVKD. Trimming took off 5 bases at V and 2 bases at J, with 9 bases between the two ends. The data stem from a study of response to subunit inactivated influenza vaccine. Study results and limitations: Authors suggested seasonal influenza vaccinations each recruit few new T cells.

TCRdb redid the calling of the RT-PCR reads with MiXCR, one entry per CDR3 protein. Of a few hundred thousand distinct CDR3 sequences detected, under 8.5% appear once; the ten largest clones hold around 14%. The specimen comprised PBMCs from blood, sampled around 2 years after vaccination. This receptor was taken from a man in his fifties or sixties who received an inactivated influenza vaccine. V usage is TRBV24-1 and J usage is TRBJ2-7, with D possibly matching TRBD2 (6 bases). This CDR3 is CATSARTTYEQYF. CDR3 sequence (DNA): TGTGCCACCAGTGCTAGGACTACCTACGAGCAGTACTTC.